This passage covers 10 T cell receptor beta chains from one sample sequenced in a study of T cells expressing NK-cell markers. For each CDR3 protein, TCRdb gives one entry from its re-call of the 5' RACE reads, without DNA. The sample's table shows roughly 450,000 distinct CDR3 sequences. Sequences were obtained from blood T cells: a sorted CD56 or NKG2C T cell subset, CD4+ or CD8+ T cells, or bulk PBMC T cells (not recorded which). The receptors derive from a woman between 50 and 59 years old in good health.

The J gene is TRBJ2-1, the V gene TRBV20-1. Germline lookup yields CDR1 DFQATT and CDR2 SNEGSKA (reference sequence). The length of the CDR3 is 16 residues. The chain's CDR3 is CSANQPQRSSYNEQFF.

This sequence joins TRBV20-1 and TRBJ2-7; TCRdb indicates TRBD2, and absent DNA this call remains unverified. CDR1 is DFQATT and CDR2 is SNEGSKA in the germline V gene (reference sequence). The CDR3 length is 16 residues. The CDR3 reads CSARDWMTGTSYEQYF.

The rearrangement joins TRBV5-1 to TRBJ2-7; TCRdb picks TRBD2, but there is no DNA to check that call. Germline-derived CDR1 and CDR2 are SGHRS and YFSETQ. CDR3 size: 15 residues. CDR3 amino acids: CASSSQEGKTYEQYF.

V is TRBV10-3 and J is TRBJ1-2; TCRdb's assignment of TRBD1 cannot be checked, as there is no DNA. Germline loops: CDR1 ENHRY, CDR2 SYGVKD. This CDR3 region has 15 residues. CDR3 residues: CAISEDRFSSYGYTF.

The rearrangement links TRBV20-1 to TRBJ2-1; TCRdb's D call, TRBD2, is unchecked because there is no DNA. The CDR3 has 14 residues. Per germline, CDR1 DFQATT and CDR2 SNEGSKA (reference sequence). CDR3 region: CSARDLQREIEQFF.

This sequence joins TRBV6-2 or TRBV6-3 and TRBJ1-5. This CDR3 has 11 residues. Germline V gives CDR1 MNHEY, CDR2 SVGEGT. This CDR3 reads CASSSPRPQHF.

The V call is TRBV24-1, the J call TRBJ2-1. CDR1 and CDR2 from the germline V gene are KGHDR and SFDVKD. The CDR3 is made up of 11 amino acids. CDR3 protein: CATSVGDEQFF.

V usage is TRBV9 and J usage is TRBJ2-1; the D gene TCRdb calls, TRBD2, cannot be checked with no DNA. This CDR3 contains 17 residues. In germline, CDR1 is SGDLS, CDR2 YYNGEE. The CDR3 region is CASSALTLRARINEQFF.

V gene TRBV12-3 or TRBV12-4 combines with J gene TRBJ1-1; TCRdb designates TRBD1, a call that cannot be tested without DNA. This CDR3 has 15 residues. CDR3 in amino acids: CASRSEQGWGTEAFF.

The chain has TRBV9 and TRBJ2-3; TCRdb reports TRBD2, a call that lacks DNA to check it against. The germline V gene has CDR1 SGDLS and CDR2 YYNGEE. CDR3 length equals 15 residues. CDR3 sequence: CASSLTSSSGDTQYF.